In this sample, the clone carrying this T cell receptor (beta chain) turned up once. Given a much more abundant clone one base away, this may be a read error. MiXCR, run by TCRdb on the RT-PCR reads, gives a single entry per CDR3 protein. This sample carries hundreds of thousands of distinct CDR3 sequences, approximately 7.7% of them seen once, and the ten largest clones take 10% to 15%. Germline values: CDR1 SGHNT, CDR2 YYREEE (reference sequence). This CDR3 is 20 amino acids long. These data belong to a study of response to subunit inactivated influenza vaccine. The sample here was PBMCs from blood, taken less than 30 months after vaccination. This rearrangement joins TRBV5-4 to TRBJ2-4; no definite D call. The sequence came from a man between 50 and 69 years old who received an inactivated influenza vaccine. CDR3 sequence reads: CASSLAVRPYSLLAKDIQYF. DNA of the CDR3: TGTGCCAGCAGCTTGGCCGTCAGACCGTACTCTCTCTTAGCCAAAGACATTCAGTACTTC.